The 2 T cell receptor beta chains in this list originate from one sample, sequenced in a study of cytomegalovirus exposure and HLA in healthy donors. It was with 60 Vbeta and 13 Jbeta primers that the PCR ran. Generated by immunoSEQ multiplex PCR, the TCRdb table keeps only in-frame clones and is missing some. The sample records approximately 92,000 clones, 81% being singletons. Source material: PBMCs. These receptor sequences come from a woman aged 70-85 years in good health and CMV-seropositive.

This clone has a handful of counts. This chain uses TRBV7-2 with TRBJ2-7, with TRBD2 matching 10 bases. Germline values: CDR1 SGHTA, CDR2 FQGNSA. Losses at the gene ends were 6 bases for V and 6 bases for J; bases not matched to a gene: 8. The CDR3 consists of 14 residues. The CDR3 loop reads CASRLTSGIPEQYF. The DNA of the CDR3 is TGTGCCAGCAGACTCACTAGCGGGATTCCCGAGCAGTACTTC.

This clone appeared a few times. The chain joins TRBV2 to TRBJ1-4, with TRBD1 as a possible D gene (5 bases). V lost 6 bases and J lost 5, with 13 bases in between. This CDR3 is 14 amino acids long. Germline V gene lookup returns CDR1 SNHLY and CDR2 FYNNEI. Here the CDR3 reads CASSRQQFNEKLFF. The CDR3 DNA reads as TGTGCCAGCAGCCGACAGCAATTCAATGAAAAACTGTTTTTT.